This T cell receptor (beta chain) was captured by sequencing in a study of brain T cells in children with intractable seizures. Study results and limitations: Viral specificity was inferred only from CDR3 similarity; HCMV serostatus was unknown.

Note on this clone: Its antigen is unidentified.

The time point was: blood from clinic visit 5 months post-surgery; TSC patient then seizure free. Germline CDR1 and CDR2: SGHNT and YYREEE (reference sequence). This CDR3 region has 13 residues. Trimming cost V 9 bases and J 4 bases; bases outside gene matches: 10. Measured with immunoSEQ multiplex PCR; TCRdb has only the in-frame clones, and not every one. The sample shows about 340,000 clones, roughly 92% of them seen only once. This receptor was identified in a boy under two years old with tuberous sclerosis and intractable seizures. The input for sequencing was peripheral blood, taken about 5 months after surgery. The chain employs TRBV5-4 and TRBJ2-7; 7 bases are shared with TRBD1. CDR3 sequence (DNA): TGTGCCACCACTTTGGGGACAGAGTACGAGCAGTACTTC. Protein product: CATTLGTEYEQYF.